Below, 31 T cell receptor beta chains from the same sample are listed, as sequenced in a study of T cells in Graves' hyperthyroidism and ophthalmopathy. RNA transcripts served as the template for amplifying TCR beta CDR3 regions. With the HTBI primer set, the TCR CDR3 went through a first round of RT-PCR. TCRdb re-called the multiplex PCR reads through MiXCR, storing one row per CDR3 protein. The sample carries around 340,000 distinct CDR3 sequences, 15% to 20% recorded once. Source material: blood. Source of these receptors: a woman aged 40 to 49 with Graves' ophthalmopathy.

This clonotype was found many times. DNA of the CDR3: TGCAGCGTTGTCCCAGCGGGAGATTTCTACGAGCAGTACTTC. Amino acids: CSVVPAGDFYEQYF. V usage is TRBV29-1 and J usage is TRBJ2-7, with TRBD2 identical over 8 bases. With 4 bases clipped from V and 3 bases from J, the junction kept 8 bases outside the gene matches. Per the germline V gene, CDR1 is SQVTM and CDR2 is ANQGSEA. CDR3 length equals 14 residues.

The chain links TRBV28 to TRBJ2-7; D gene unclear. The CDR3 sequence is 12 residues long. CDR1 MDHEN and CDR2 SYDVKM come from the germline V gene. Trimming left V 7 bases short and J 3 bases short, with 10 bases between. Here the CDR3 reads CASKFVGYEQYF. The CDR3 DNA reads TGTGCCAGCAAGTTTGTGGGCTACGAGCAGTACTTC.

This clonotype has at least ten counts. The chain employs TRBV11-2 and TRBJ1-2; D possibly corresponds to TRBD1 (6 bases). The V gene lost 1 base and the J gene lost 12 bases, with 9 bases spanning the gap. Per the germline V gene, CDR1 is SGHAT and CDR2 is FQNNGV. CDR3 size: 11 residues. The CDR3 region has the DNA TGTGCCAGCAGCTTAGCAGGGGTCAACACCTTC. It translates to CASSLAGVNTF.

This clonotype was observed at least ten times. The chain carries TRBV9 and TRBJ1-1, with D unclear. This CDR3 is built from 14 residues. From germline, CDR1 is SGDLS and CDR2 YYNGEE. Trimming took 0 bases from V and 7 from J, leaving 13 bases between them. The CDR3 bases are TGTGCCAGCAGCGTAGCGGAAAGGGCCGGTGAAGCTTTCTTT. It translates to CASSVAERAGEAFF.

This clonotype occurred many times. The chain uses TRBV6-1 and TRBJ2-7, with D perhaps TRBD1 (6 bases). CDR3 length equals 15 residues. The V gene lost 1 base and the J gene lost 2 bases, with 12 bases spanning the gap. Germline CDR1 MNHNS, CDR2 SASEGT. The CDR3 nucleotides read TGTGCCAGCAGTGAAGAGGATGCAGGGGCCTACGAGCAGTACTTC. This encodes CASSEEDAGAYEQYF.

This clonotype was found a few times. For the CDR3, the DNA is TGTGCCAGCAGCCTCAGACAGGATCTGTACGAGCAGTACTTC. Translating gives CASSLRQDLYEQYF. This sequence joins TRBV13 and TRBJ2-7; D perhaps matches TRBD1 (6 bases). Germline assignment: CDR1 PRHDT and CDR2 FYEKMQ (reference sequence). The CDR3 totals 14 residues. V was cut by 5 bases and J by 4 bases, with 15 bases left in between.

The table lists this clonotype with many counts. The V call is TRBV12-3 or TRBV12-4, the J call TRBJ2-7; a possible D gene is TRBD1 (6 bases). The CDR3 spans 13 residues. With 6 bases removed from V and 3 bases from J, the gap between germline ends came to 12 bases. CDR3 DNA: TGTGCCAGCAGCAGGACAGCCTTCTACGAGCAGTACTTC. As protein: CASSRTAFYEQYF.

This clonotype was observed at least ten times. The J gene is TRBJ1-5, the V gene TRBV20-1; D unresolved. CDR1 is DFQATT, CDR2 SNEGSKA, per germline (reference sequence). The CDR3 extends over 13 amino acids. Trimming shortened V by 5 bases and J by 1 base, and 9 bases separated the two germline ends. This chain's CDR3 is CSAQKRSNQPQHF. The CDR3 nucleotides are TGCAGTGCTCAAAAACGGAGCAATCAGCCCCAGCATTTT.

This clonotype showed up many times. The rearrangement links TRBV4-3 to TRBJ1-2; a possible D gene is TRBD1 (5 bases). Trimming stripped 0 bases from V and 3 bases from J, with 14 bases between. CDR1 is LGHNA, CDR2 YSLEER, per germline. CDR3 length: 16 amino acids. The CDR3 protein is CASSQDLQGLYYGYTF. The CDR3 DNA reads as TGCGCCAGCAGCCAAGATCTCCAGGGTCTATACTATGGCTACACCTTC.

This clonotype was picked up many times. The chain employs TRBV7-9 and TRBJ1-1, with a weak D call TRBD1 (5 bases). The V end lost 5 bases, the J end lost 1 base, and 11 bases lay between the germline ends. CDR1 and CDR2 from the germline V gene are SEHNR and FQNEAQ (reference sequence). The CDR3 has 14 amino acids. CDR3 loop: CASSADRPNTEAFF. The CDR3 region has the DNA TGTGCCAGCAGCGCAGACAGACCGAACACTGAAGCTTTCTTT.

V usage is TRBV12-5 and J usage is TRBJ1-3; possible D gene TRBD1, 5 bases. V lost 0 bases and J 0 bases, leaving 9 bases between the germline ends. Per the germline V gene, CDR1 is LGHNT and CDR2 is FRNRAP. The CDR3 has 16 residues. CDR3 in DNA: TGTGCTAGTGGTTTGGTACTCGACAGCTCTGGAAACACCATATATTTT. It translates to CASGLVLDSSGNTIYF.

This clonotype was seen only a few times. Possible read error: a much larger clone is one base away. The chain carries TRBV2 and TRBJ1-5; 8 bases align to TRBD1. CDR3 length: 14 amino acids. Germline trimming cut 8 bases from V and 11 bases from J; bases unmatched to any gene: 14. CDR1 SNHLY and CDR2 FYNNEI come from the germline V gene. CDR3 amino acids: CASRGQATQGAQHF. DNA for the CDR3: TGTGCCAGCCGGGGACAGGCCACACAAGGGGCCCAGCATTTT.

This clonotype was seen ten or more times. The chain combines TRBV6-4 with TRBJ2-7; D gene uncertain. Per germline, CDR1 MRHNA and CDR2 SNTAGT. Trimming pared 8 bases from V and 6 bases from J, leaving 14 bases between. The length of the CDR3 is 12 residues. The CDR3: CASGPPQTEQYF. The CDR3 DNA is TGTGCCAGCGGCCCTCCGCAAACCGAGCAGTACTTC.

This clonotype was observed at least ten times. The chain carries TRBV7-9 and TRBJ2-7, with D possibly being TRBD1 (6 bases). V shed 4 bases and J shed 3 bases, with 10 bases lying between them. The germline gives CDR1 SEHNR, CDR2 FQNEAQ (reference sequence). The CDR3 covers 13 residues. The CDR3 DNA follows: TGTGCCAGCAGCTGGGGACACAACTACGAGCAGTACTTC. This translates into CASSWGHNYEQYF.

In this sample, this clonotype turned up many times. The J gene is TRBJ2-2, the V gene TRBV11-1, with D perhaps matching TRBD1 (7 bases). The CDR3 contains 18 residues. The V end lost 2 bases, the J end lost 1 base, and 17 bases lay between the germline ends. Germline V gene lookup returns CDR1 SGHAT and CDR2 FQDESV (reference sequence). The CDR3 spells CASSLSLGGQLNTGELFF. CDR3 coding DNA: TGTGCCAGCAGCTTATCTCTGGGGGGACAGTTGAACACCGGGGAGCTGTTTTTT.

This clonotype was counted at least ten times. The genes are TRBV28 and TRBJ1-1, with unresolved D. Per the germline V gene, CDR1 is MDHEN and CDR2 is SYDVKM. V dropped 6 bases and J dropped 0 bases, with 11 bases sitting between them. This CDR3 is 14 amino acids long. The CDR3, as DNA: TGTGCCAGCAGCCGAAGGCCCTTGAACACTGAAGCTTTCTTT. This gives the protein CASSRRPLNTEAFF.

This clonotype has ten or more counts. This chain connects TRBV6-5 to TRBJ1-2, with 10 bases identical to TRBD1. Trimming removed 4 bases from V and 5 bases from J; junction bases left unmatched: 10. CDR1 is MNHEY and CDR2 is SVGAGI in the germline V gene. There are 16 residues in the CDR3. The CDR3 spells CASSLSSGQGPYGYTF. The CDR3 DNA sequence: TGTGCCAGCAGTTTAAGTTCGGGACAGGGGCCTTATGGCTACACCTTC.

In this sample, this clonotype turned up many times. J is TRBJ2-7 and V is TRBV12-5; D call uncertain. This CDR3 spans 14 amino acids. V lost 2 bases to trimming and J lost 0 bases, with 8 bases between them. Per the germline V gene, CDR1 is LGHNT and CDR2 is FRNRAP. Here the CDR3 reads CASGLHKSSYEQYF. The CDR3 region has the DNA TGTGCTAGTGGTTTGCACAAAAGCTCCTACGAGCAGTACTTC.

In this sample, this clonotype turned up many times. The rearrangement links TRBV20-1 to TRBJ1-1; D call uncertain. Germline V gene data show CDR1 as DFQATT and CDR2 as SNEGSKA (reference sequence). CDR3 length: 14 amino acids. Trimming cost V 3 bases and J 1 base, with 12 bases left between them. CDR3 bases: TGCAGTGCTAGGAGGTGGGCGGCGAACACTGAAGCTTTCTTT. It encodes CSARRWAANTEAFF.

This clonotype was seen ten or more times. The genes are TRBV12-3 or TRBV12-4 and TRBJ1-1; 9 bases are a match to TRBD1. Germline trimming cut 4 bases from V and 1 base from J; bases unmatched to any gene: 4. CDR3 length equals 15 residues. Here the CDR3 DNA reads TGTGCCAGCAGTTCCCAGGGACAGGGGAACACTGAAGCTTTCTTT. It specifies CASSSQGQGNTEAFF.

This clonotype turned up a few times. V and J are TRBV6-1 and TRBJ1-5, with D maybe TRBD1 (6 bases). V was trimmed by 7 bases and J by 9 bases, leaving 19 bases between them. CDR3 length: 14 residues. CDR1 and CDR2 from the germline V gene are MNHNS and SASEGT. The CDR3 sequence: CASTPRGGRGPQHF. CDR3 DNA sequence: TGTGCCAGCACTCCCCGGGGGGGGCGGGGGCCCCAGCATTTT.

This clonotype was detected ten times or more. This chain joins TRBV2 and TRBJ2-2, with 10 bases lining up with TRBD1. From germline, CDR1 is SNHLY and CDR2 FYNNEI. With 6 bases clipped from V and 8 bases from J, the junction kept 6 bases outside the gene matches. This CDR3 has 14 amino acids. The CDR3 reads CASRPGQGLGELFF. The CDR3 DNA follows: TGTGCCAGCAGACCGGGACAGGGGTTGGGGGAGCTGTTTTTT.

There are many counts of this clonotype. This chain joins TRBV12-3 or TRBV12-4 and TRBJ1-1; no clear D gene. Trimming removed 6 bases from V and 9 bases from J, with 14 bases in between. There are 12 residues in the CDR3. The CDR3 nucleotides are TGTGCCAGCAGCCCCGCAAAGAGGAAAGCTTTCTTT. Residues: CASSPAKRKAFF.

This clonotype was detected many times. A junction boundary mismatches the germline segment, possibly from a read error. V and J are TRBV6-2 or TRBV6-3 and TRBJ2-7; a possible D gene is TRBD2 (5 bases). This CDR3 has 13 amino acids. The germline V gene encodes CDR1 MNHEY and CDR2 SVGEGT. CDR3 amino acids: CASSYSGVRERYF. The CDR3 DNA follows: TGTGCCAGCAGTTACTCGGGAGTACGCGAGCGGTACTTC.

The rearrangement joins TRBV20-1 to TRBJ2-7; 11 nucleotides align to TRBD2. This CDR3 comprises 16 residues. CDR1 and CDR2 from the germline V gene are DFQATT and SNEGSKA (reference sequence). V lost 4 bases, J lost 2 bases, and 10 bases stayed unmatched. The CDR3 DNA follows: TGCAGTGCTATCTCTAGAGGGGGACTAGCGGCCTACGAGCAGTACTTC. Translated, it gives CSAISRGGLAAYEQYF.

This clonotype was seen repeatedly, ten times or more. The genes are TRBV20-1 and TRBJ1-5; D gene ambiguous. This CDR3 spans 16 amino acids. The germline gives CDR1 DFQATT, CDR2 SNEGSKA (reference sequence). The germline V and J ends were trimmed by 5 bases and 4 bases, with 21 bases remaining between them. In DNA form, the CDR3 reads TGCAGTGCTCCCGCCCACCCGGGCCATGAAAATCAGCCCCAGCATTTT. Protein product: CSAPAHPGHENQPQHF.

This clonotype has ten or more counts. V is TRBV6-5 and J is TRBJ1-1; no definite D call. Germline CDR1 MNHEY, CDR2 SVGAGI. The CDR3 spans 14 residues. Trimming took off 1 base at V and 1 base at J, with 7 bases between the two ends. In nucleotides, the CDR3 is TGTGCCAGCAGTTACTTTGGGTCGAACACTGAAGCTTTCTTT. This sequence encodes CASSYFGSNTEAFF.

This clonotype was observed at least ten times. The chain couples TRBV11-2 to TRBJ2-7, with D possibly called TRBD1 or TRBD2 (6 bases each). The CDR3 contains 16 residues. V was trimmed by 1 base and J by 2 bases, leaving 15 bases between them. Germline V lookup: CDR1 SGHAT, CDR2 FQNNGV. CDR3 nucleotide sequence: TGTGCCAGCAGCTTAGTGGGGGGCGGGGCCACCTACGAGCAGTACTTC. Amino acid sequence: CASSLVGGGATYEQYF.

Of note for this clonotype: The CDR3 does not close with the conserved phenylalanine or tryptophan, likely indicating a read error. The DNA for the CDR3 is TGTGCCAGCAGTTTATATCGAACAAGACTAGCCGGGAACAATGAGCAGTTCTTA. Translated, it gives CASSLYRTRLAGNNEQFL. This chain connects TRBV27 to TRBJ2-1; 7 nucleotides agree with TRBD2. V trimming: 1 base; J trimming: 5 bases; junction bases outside the gene matches: 14. CDR1 MNHEY and CDR2 SMNVEV come from the germline V gene (reference sequence). This CDR3 region has 18 residues.

This chain connects TRBV20-1 to TRBJ1-5; 8 bases align to TRBD1. Germline assignment: CDR1 DFQATT and CDR2 SNEGSKA (reference sequence). J gave up 1 base and V 7 bases, and 9 bases lay outside the gene matches. CDR3 length: 15 residues. The CDR3 protein is CSVPQGALSNQPQHF. For the CDR3, the DNA is TGCAGTGTCCCTCAGGGGGCTTTAAGCAATCAGCCCCAGCATTTT.

This clonotype came up many times. The chain couples TRBV4-2 to TRBJ2-7, with 11 bases matching TRBD2. This CDR3 comprises 18 residues. The J segment lost 1 base and the V segment lost 0 bases, leaving 8 bases of the junction unmatched. CDR1 and CDR2 (germline): LGHNA, YNFKEQ. CDR3 coding DNA: TGTGCCAGCAGCCAAGACTCACCGACTAGCGGGATGTCCTACGAGCAGTACTTC. This translates into CASSQDSPTSGMSYEQYF.